This TCR beta chain came from a study of T cell changes during pregnancy in multiple sclerosis. TCRdb's table, derived via immunoSEQ multiplex PCR, lists solely in-frame clones and lacks some. The sample shows 42,000 or so clones, roughly 91% of them seen only once. CDR3 length: 16 amino acids. Germline-derived CDR1 and CDR2 are SGHRS and YFSETQ. V shed 2 bases and J shed 6 bases, with 18 bases lying between them. The clonotype comes from a female donor with multiple sclerosis, enrolled in a pregnancy study. The V and J genes are TRBV5-1 and TRBJ2-1, with D tentatively TRBD2 (6 bases). The sequencing here drew on CD8+ T cells from peripheral blood mononuclear cells, taken in the first trimester of pregnancy. The DNA for the CDR3 is TGCGCCAGCAGCTTAGATTCGGACTACCTACCCAATGAGCAGTTCTTC. This codes for CASSLDSDYLPNEQFF. The whole variable domain, filled in from reference TRBV5-1 and TRBJ2-1, reads KAGVTQTPRYLIKTRGQQVTLSCSPISGHRSVSWYQQTPGQGLQFLFEYFSETQRNKGNFPGRFSGRQFSNSRSEMNVSTLELGDSALYLCASSLDSDYLPNEQFFGPGTRLTVL.